Below, 19 T cell receptor beta chains from the same sample are listed, as sequenced in a study of OX40 agonist ivuxolimab in advanced cancers. Library prep was done by the immunoSEQ multiplex PCR assay. The source is immuneACCESS, and TCRdb retained only in-frame sequences with V and J called. Part of the clones is not carried over; for the studies checked, unresolved V genes explain less than half of this, and the remainder is unexplained. The sample contains roughly 100,000 clones, approximately 85% of them found a single time. The ten largest account for 3% to 4.5% of the sample. Specimen: CD4+ or CD8+ T cells sorted from blood, collected in a trial of the OX40 agonist ivuxolimab. The receptor source for this set is an adult with an advanced solid tumor such as melanoma, head and neck, liver or kidney cancer.

V gene TRBV11-1 combines with J gene TRBJ2-7; 9 bases fit TRBD2. CDR3 length: 13 residues. Losses at the gene ends were 6 bases for V and 5 bases for J; bases not matched to a gene: 5. The germline V gene has CDR1 SGHAT and CDR2 FQDESV (reference sequence). This CDR3 is CASSPGLAHEQYF. The CDR3 DNA reads TGTGCCAGCAGTCCGGGACTAGCCCACGAGCAGTACTTC. The full variable domain, with the rest looked up from reference TRBV11-1 and TRBJ2-7, is EAEVAQSPRYKITEKSQAVAFWCDPISGHATLYWYRQILGQGPELLVQFQDESVVDDSQLPKDRFSAERLKGVDSTLKIQPAELGDSAMYLCASSPGLAHEQYFGPGTRLTVT.

This chain links TRBV13 with TRBJ1-6; the match to TRBD1 covers 7 bases. V lost 5 bases and J lost 6; bases outside the gene matches: 4. The CDR3 consists of 14 residues. Germline CDR1 PRHDT, CDR2 FYEKMQ (reference sequence). As DNA, the CDR3 is TGTGCCAGCAGCCTAGACAGGGTTAATTCACCCCTCCACTTT. Translated, it gives CASSLDRVNSPLHF. The full variable domain, rest sourced from reference TRBV13 and TRBJ1-6, is AAGVIQSPRHLIKEKRETATLKCYPIPRHDTVYWYQQGPGQDPQFLISFYEKMQSDKGSIPDRFSAQQFSDYHSELNMSSLELGDSALYFCASSLDRVNSPLHFGNGTRLTVT.

The J gene is TRBJ2-1, the V gene TRBV14, with 8 bases identical to TRBD2. CDR1 SGHDN and CDR2 FVKESK come from the germline V gene. This CDR3 is 15 amino acids long. Trimming cost V 4 bases and J 9 bases; bases outside gene matches: 11. The DNA of the CDR3 is TGTGCCAGCAGCCCCTGGGGGAGCGGGAGTGGTGAGCAGTTCTTC. Protein: CASSPWGSGSGEQFF.

This clone was observed a handful of times. This chain links TRBV10-1 with TRBJ2-7; possible D gene TRBD1, 5 bases. Germline-derived CDR1 and CDR2 are WNHNN and SYGVQD (reference sequence). V was cut by 6 bases and J by 2 bases, with 20 bases left in between. The CDR3 sequence is 16 residues long. The CDR3 loop is CASSEQRRVITYEQYF. DNA for the CDR3: TGCGCCAGCAGCGAACAACGCAGGGTAATCACCTACGAGCAGTACTTC.

The V gene is TRBV7-2, the J gene TRBJ2-3; 7 positions agree with TRBD2. The trim removed 4 bases at V and 2 bases at J, leaving 3 bases unmatched. CDR1 and CDR2 (germline): SGHTA, FQGNSA. The CDR3 spans 14 residues. For the CDR3, the DNA is TGTGCCAGCAGCTCCCTAGCGGACACAGATACGCAGTATTTT. It encodes CASSSLADTDTQYF.

The rearrangement joins TRBV29-1 to TRBJ2-1; 11 nucleotides match TRBD2. The length of the CDR3 is 14 residues. Germline V CDR1 and CDR2: SQVTM, ANQGSEA. The junction had 5 bases not matched to a gene; V was cut back by 6 bases and J by 4 bases. CDR3 residues: CSVGGLAVYNEQFF. The CDR3 DNA reads as TGCAGCGTCGGGGGACTAGCGGTGTACAATGAGCAGTTCTTC.

The rearrangement links TRBV30 to TRBJ2-2, with TRBD2 matching 12 bases. The length of the CDR3 is 17 residues. Germline loops: CDR1 GTSNPN, CDR2 SVGIG (reference sequence). V shed 1 base and J 7 bases; nucleotides not matched to a gene: 10. Here the CDR3 DNA reads TGTGCCTGGAGTGATCTAGCGGGAGGGGCGGGGGACGGGGAGCTGTTTTTT. This translates into CAWSDLAGGAGDGELFF.

This rearrangement joins TRBV7-8 to TRBJ2-7, with a weak D call TRBD2 (5 bases). CDR3 length: 15 residues. Germline CDR1 reads SGHVS; CDR2 reads FQNEAQ. Trimming pared 4 bases from V and 1 base from J, leaving 14 bases between. CDR3 protein: CASSSLGPGSYEQYF. CDR3 bases: TGTGCCAGCAGCTCCCTCGGGCCGGGGTCCTACGAGCAGTACTTC.

V and J are TRBV27 and TRBJ2-2; D is undetermined. Germline-derived CDR1 and CDR2 are MNHEY and SMNVEV (reference sequence). The CDR3 extends over 12 amino acids. The V end lost 3 bases, the J end lost 5 bases, and 4 bases lay between the germline ends. CDR3 sequence reads: CASSFSTGELFF. The CDR3 DNA reads as TGTGCCAGCAGTTTTAGTACCGGGGAGCTGTTTTTT.

The chain employs TRBV30 and TRBJ1-4; maybe TRBD1 (5 bases). V lost 2 bases and J lost 8, with 15 bases in between. The length of the CDR3 is 14 residues. Per germline, CDR1 GTSNPN and CDR2 SVGIG (reference sequence). CDR3 sequence reads: CAWSPMGGGEKLFF. In nucleotides, the CDR3 is TGTGCCTGGAGTCCTATGGGGGGTGGGGAAAAACTGTTTTTT.

This chain links TRBV29-1 with TRBJ2-5, with D possibly being TRBD2 (6 bases). TRBJ2-7 matches the DNA end more closely, so the J call is doubtful. The CDR3 consists of 12 residues. Germline loops: CDR1 SQVTM, CDR2 ANQGSEA. The DNA for the CDR3 is TGCAGCGTTGTTATTGGGGGGTACGAGCAGTACTTC. It is translated as CSVVIGGYEQYF.

The V and J genes are TRBV4-3 and TRBJ2-3; D gene uncertain. The ends were cut back, 3 bases at V and 6 bases at J, with 10 bases in the middle. This CDR3 region has 13 residues. Germline V CDR1 and CDR2: LGHNA, YSLEER. The CDR3 reads CASSHGLSDTQYF. The CDR3, as DNA: TGCGCCAGCAGCCACGGATTGTCGGATACGCAGTATTTT.

The chain has TRBV4-1 and TRBJ2-1, with D possibly matching TRBD2 (6 bases). Germline lookup yields CDR1 MGHRA and CDR2 YSYEKL. This CDR3 is 16 amino acids long. Trimming removed 4 bases from V and 2 bases from J, with 15 bases in between. The CDR3 sequence: CASSLFIADPYNEQFF. DNA of the CDR3: TGCGCCAGCAGCCTGTTTATAGCGGACCCCTACAATGAGCAGTTCTTC.

The rearrangement links TRBV7-2 to TRBJ2-7; a possible D gene is TRBD2 (6 bases). Germline lookup yields CDR1 SGHTA and CDR2 FQGNSA. The V and J ends lost 3 bases and 2 bases respectively, with 11 bases between them. CDR3 length: 14 residues. This CDR3 is CASSFLAWPYEQYF. The CDR3 nucleotides read TGTGCCAGCAGCTTTCTAGCGTGGCCCTACGAGCAGTACTTC. Looking up the rest from reference TRBV7-2 and TRBJ2-7 gives the full variable domain: GAGVSQSPSNKVTEKGKDVELRCDPISGHTALYWYRQSLGQGLEFLIYFQGNSAPDKSGLPSDRFSAERTGGSVSTLTIQRTQQEDSAVYLCASSFLAWPYEQYFGPGTRLTVT.

This clone was observed a handful of times. The chain couples TRBV30 to TRBJ2-1; 10 nucleotides line up with TRBD1. The CDR3 totals 12 residues. CDR1 is GTSNPN and CDR2 is SVGIG in the germline V gene (reference sequence). CDR3 region: CGYGQGDNEQFF. For the CDR3, the DNA is TGTGGTTATGGACAGGGGGACAATGAGCAGTTCTTC.

This chain joins TRBV19 and TRBJ2-1; 13 bases are a match to TRBD2. Germline V gene data show CDR1 as LNHDA and CDR2 as SQIVND (reference sequence). The V and J ends lost 7 bases and 8 bases, in that order; junction bases with no gene match: 20. This CDR3 has 19 amino acids. DNA for the CDR3: TGTGCCAGTATGGGGCCCGGGACAGGTACTAGCGGGAGGGCCGATGAGCAGTTCTTC. Its protein is CASMGPGTGTSGRADEQFF.

The chain carries TRBV4-1 and TRBJ2-7, with unresolved D. The length of the CDR3 is 15 residues. Trimming left V 3 bases short and J 0 bases short, with 12 bases between. Germline lookup yields CDR1 MGHRA and CDR2 YSYEKL. Written as DNA, the CDR3 is TGCGCCAGCAGCCACGGTTACTTATCCTCCTACGAGCAGTACTTC. As protein: CASSHGYLSSYEQYF.

The chain has TRBV6-6 and TRBJ2-7, with TRBD2 matching 7 bases. V lost 8 bases to trimming and J lost 3 bases; unmatched junction nucleotides: 13. Looked up from germline, CDR1 is MNHNY and CDR2 is SVGAGI (reference sequence). The CDR3 spans 15 residues. The CDR3 reads CASRGREAGNYEQYF. The CDR3 coding sequence is TGTGCCAGCCGGGGGAGGGAGGCAGGGAACTACGAGCAGTACTTC.

This chain uses TRBV5-4 with TRBJ2-3, with 7 bases aligning to TRBD1. The CDR3 spans 15 residues. CDR1 and CDR2 (germline): SGHNT, YYREEE (reference sequence). The ends lost 0 bases at V and 6 bases at J; junction bases unmatched: 7. CDR3 in DNA: TGTGCCAGCAGCTTGGTTACAGGGGCCGAGGATACGCAGTATTTT. This translates into CASSLVTGAEDTQYF. Combining the CDR3 with reference TRBV5-4 and TRBJ2-3 gives the whole variable domain ETGVTQSPTHLIKTRGQQVTLRCSSQSGHNTVSWYQQALGQGPQFIFQYYREEENGRGNFPPRFSGLQFPNYSSELNVNALELDDSALYLCASSLVTGAEDTQYFGPGTRLTVL.